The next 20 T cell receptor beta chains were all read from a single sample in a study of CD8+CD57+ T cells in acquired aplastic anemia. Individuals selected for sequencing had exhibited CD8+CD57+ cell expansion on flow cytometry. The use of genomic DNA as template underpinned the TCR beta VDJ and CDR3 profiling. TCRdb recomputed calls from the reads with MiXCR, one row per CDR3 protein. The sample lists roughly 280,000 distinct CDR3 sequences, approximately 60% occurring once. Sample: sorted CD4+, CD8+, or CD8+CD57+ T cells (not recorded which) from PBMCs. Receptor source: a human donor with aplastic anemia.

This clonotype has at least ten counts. CDR3 amino acids: CASSGGTPNQPQHF. The CDR3 nucleotides are TGTGCCAGCAGCGGCGGGACACCCAATCAGCCCCAGCATTTT. The chain carries TRBV7-9 and TRBJ1-5, with a possible D match to TRBD1 (6 bases). The V end lost 5 bases, the J end lost 3 bases, and 11 bases lay between the germline ends. Germline V lookup: CDR1 SEHNR, CDR2 FQNEAQ (reference sequence). The CDR3 has 14 residues.

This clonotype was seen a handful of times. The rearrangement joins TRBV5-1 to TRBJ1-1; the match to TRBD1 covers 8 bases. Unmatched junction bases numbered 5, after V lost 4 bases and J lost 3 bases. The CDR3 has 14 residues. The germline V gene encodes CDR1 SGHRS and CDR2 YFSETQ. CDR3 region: CASSLGQAYTEAFF. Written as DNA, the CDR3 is TGCGCCAGCAGCCTGGGACAGGCCTACACTGAAGCTTTCTTT. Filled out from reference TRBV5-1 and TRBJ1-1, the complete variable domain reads KAGVTQTPRYLIKTRGQQVTLSCSPISGHRSVSWYQQTPGQGLQFLFEYFSETQRNKGNFPGRFSGRQFSNSRSEMNVSTLELGDSALYLCASSLGQAYTEAFFGQGTRLTVV.

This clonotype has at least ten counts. DNA for the CDR3: TGTGCCAGCAGCGCTGAAGGGGGGAGGGATCAGCCCCAGCATTTT. Translated, it gives CASSAEGGRDQPQHF. This chain connects TRBV7-6 to TRBJ1-5; the D gene is possibly TRBD1 (6 bases). CDR1 and CDR2 (germline): SGHVS, FNYEAQ. The CDR3 runs to 15 residues. Trimming left V 5 bases short and J 5 bases short, with 16 bases between.

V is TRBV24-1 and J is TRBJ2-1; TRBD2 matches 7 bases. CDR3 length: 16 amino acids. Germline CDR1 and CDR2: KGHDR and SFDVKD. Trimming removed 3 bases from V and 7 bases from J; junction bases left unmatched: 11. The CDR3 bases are TGTGCCACCAGTGATCGTGCGGGAGCGGTTGGGAATGAGCAGTTCTTC. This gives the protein CATSDRAGAVGNEQFF.

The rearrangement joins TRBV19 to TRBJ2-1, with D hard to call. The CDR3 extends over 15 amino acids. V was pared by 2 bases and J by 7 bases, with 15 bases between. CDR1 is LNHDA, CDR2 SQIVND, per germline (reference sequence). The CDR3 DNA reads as TGTGCCAGTAGTATACACTCCCTGGGTGGGAATGAGCAGTTCTTC. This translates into CASSIHSLGGNEQFF.

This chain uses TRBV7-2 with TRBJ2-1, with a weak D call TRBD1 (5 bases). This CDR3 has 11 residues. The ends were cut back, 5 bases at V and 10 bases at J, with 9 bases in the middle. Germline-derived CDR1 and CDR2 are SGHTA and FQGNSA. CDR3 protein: CASSPRTEQFF. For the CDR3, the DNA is TGTGCCAGCAGCCCAAGGACAGAGCAGTTCTTC.

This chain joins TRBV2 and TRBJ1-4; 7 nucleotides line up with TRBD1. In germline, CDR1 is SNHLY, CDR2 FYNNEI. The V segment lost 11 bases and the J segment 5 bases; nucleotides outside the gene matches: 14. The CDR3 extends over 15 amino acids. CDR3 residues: CAVRQGATRNEKLFF. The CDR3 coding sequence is TGTGCCGTAAGACAGGGTGCGACTAGGAATGAAAAACTGTTTTTT.

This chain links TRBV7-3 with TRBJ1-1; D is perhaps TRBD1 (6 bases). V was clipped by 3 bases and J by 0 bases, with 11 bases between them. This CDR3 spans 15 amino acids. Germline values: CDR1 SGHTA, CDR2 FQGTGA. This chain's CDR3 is CASSLTGNMNTEAFF. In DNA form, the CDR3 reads TGTGCCAGCAGCTTGACAGGAAACATGAACACTGAAGCTTTCTTT.

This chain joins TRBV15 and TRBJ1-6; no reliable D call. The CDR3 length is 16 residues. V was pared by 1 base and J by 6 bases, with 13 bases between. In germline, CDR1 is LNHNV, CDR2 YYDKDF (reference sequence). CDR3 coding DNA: TGTGCCACCAGCAGAGTGGGTGGAAACAGTAATTCACCCCTCCACTTT. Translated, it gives CATSRVGGNSNSPLHF.

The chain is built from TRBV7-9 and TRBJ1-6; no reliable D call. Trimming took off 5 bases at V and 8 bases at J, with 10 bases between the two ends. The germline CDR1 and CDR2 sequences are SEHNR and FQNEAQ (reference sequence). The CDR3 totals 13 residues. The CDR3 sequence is CASSIRGDSPLHF. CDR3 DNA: TGTGCCAGCAGCATCCGGGGAGATTCACCCCTCCACTTT.

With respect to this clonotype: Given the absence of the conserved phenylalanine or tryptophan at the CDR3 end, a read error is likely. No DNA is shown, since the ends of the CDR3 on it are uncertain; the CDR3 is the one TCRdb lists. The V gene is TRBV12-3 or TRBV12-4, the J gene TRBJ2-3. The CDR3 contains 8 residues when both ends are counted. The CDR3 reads CASSSSGV.

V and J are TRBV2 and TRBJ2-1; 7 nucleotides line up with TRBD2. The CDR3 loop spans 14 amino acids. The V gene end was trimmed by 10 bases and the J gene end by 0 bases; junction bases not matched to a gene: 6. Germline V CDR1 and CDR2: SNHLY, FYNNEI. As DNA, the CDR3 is TGTGCCACCCTTCTAGCGGTCTCCTACAATGAGCAGTTCTTC. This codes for CATLLAVSYNEQFF.

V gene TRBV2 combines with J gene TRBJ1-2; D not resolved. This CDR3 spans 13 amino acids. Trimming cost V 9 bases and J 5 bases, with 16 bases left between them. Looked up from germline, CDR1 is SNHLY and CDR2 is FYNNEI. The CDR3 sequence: CASRVGNFYGYTF. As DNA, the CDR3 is TGTGCCAGTCGCGTTGGCAATTTTTATGGCTACACCTTC. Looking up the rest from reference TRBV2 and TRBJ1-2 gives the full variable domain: EPEVTQTPSHQVTQMGQEVILRCVPISNHLYFYWYRQILGQKVEFLVSFYNNEISEKSEIFDDQFSVERPDGSNFTLKIRSTKLEDSAMYFCASRVGNFYGYTFGSGTRLTVV.

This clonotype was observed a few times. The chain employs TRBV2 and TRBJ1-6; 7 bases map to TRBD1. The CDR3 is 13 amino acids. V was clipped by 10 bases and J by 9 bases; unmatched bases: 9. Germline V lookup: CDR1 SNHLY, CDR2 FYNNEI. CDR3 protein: CAISGTEGSPLHF. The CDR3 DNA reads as TGTGCCATCTCCGGGACAGAGGGTTCACCCCTCCACTTT.

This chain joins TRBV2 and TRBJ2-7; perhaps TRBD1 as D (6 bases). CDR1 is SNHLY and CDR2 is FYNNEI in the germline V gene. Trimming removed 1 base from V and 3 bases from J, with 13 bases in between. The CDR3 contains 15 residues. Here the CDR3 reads CASSEGVVRGYEQYF. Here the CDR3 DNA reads TGTGCCAGCAGTGAAGGGGTGGTCAGGGGCTACGAGCAGTACTTC.

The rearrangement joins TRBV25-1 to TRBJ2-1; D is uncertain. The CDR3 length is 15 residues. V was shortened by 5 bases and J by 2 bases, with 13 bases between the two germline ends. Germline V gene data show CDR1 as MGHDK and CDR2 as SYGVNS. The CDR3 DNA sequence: TGTGCCAGCAGTCGGCGCATAGAACCCTACAATGAGCAGTTCTTC. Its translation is CASSRRIEPYNEQFF.

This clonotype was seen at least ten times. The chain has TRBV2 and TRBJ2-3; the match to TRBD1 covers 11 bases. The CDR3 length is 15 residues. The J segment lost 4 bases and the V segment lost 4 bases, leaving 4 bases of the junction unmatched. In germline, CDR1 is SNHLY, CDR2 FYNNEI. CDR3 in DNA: TGTGCCAGCAGTGTTGGGGACAGGGGGGCAGATACGCAGTATTTT. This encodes CASSVGDRGADTQYF.

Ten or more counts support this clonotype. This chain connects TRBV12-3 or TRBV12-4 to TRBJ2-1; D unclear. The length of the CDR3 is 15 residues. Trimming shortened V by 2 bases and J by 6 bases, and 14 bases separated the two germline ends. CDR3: CASSLMFPNFNEQFF. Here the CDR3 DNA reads TGTGCCAGCAGTTTAATGTTTCCAAATTTCAATGAGCAGTTCTTC.

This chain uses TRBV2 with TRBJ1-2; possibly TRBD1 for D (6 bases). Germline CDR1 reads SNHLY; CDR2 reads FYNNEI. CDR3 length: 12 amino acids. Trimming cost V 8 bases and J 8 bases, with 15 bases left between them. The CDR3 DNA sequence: TGTGCCAGCCGATGGACAGTCGGGGGCTACACCTTC. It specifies CASRWTVGGYTF.

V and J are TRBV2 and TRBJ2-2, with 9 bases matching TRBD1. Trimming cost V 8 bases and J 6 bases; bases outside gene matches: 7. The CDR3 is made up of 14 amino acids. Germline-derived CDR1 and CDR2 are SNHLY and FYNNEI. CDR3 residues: CASDGTGFAGELFF. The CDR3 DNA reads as TGTGCCAGCGATGGGACAGGGTTTGCCGGGGAGCTGTTTTTT.